This paragraph reports one T cell receptor beta chain. Its antigen is unknown. V shed 5 bases and J 5 bases; nucleotides not matched to a gene: 0. CDR3 length equals 15 residues. Germline V CDR1 and CDR2: KGHDR, SFDVKD. The entry originates in a study of CD8 T cells in ankylosing spondylitis. TCRdb re-analysed the 5' RACE reads in MiXCR, keeping a single row per CDR3 protein. The data show over 700,000 distinct CDR3 sequences, with 19% seen just once and around 19% held by the top ten. Study observations and caveats: Several highly homologous variants made up a TCR beta motif, and this motif appeared characteristic of ankylosing spondylitis blood.

The rearrangement uses TRBV24-1 and TRBJ2-1; 15 bases are a match to TRBD2. The receptor's source is a male donor with ankylosing spondylitis. Sample: blood, either unsorted or a sorted T cell fraction (not recorded which). As DNA, the CDR3 is TGTGCCACCAGTGGGACTAGCGGGAGGGACAATGAGCAGTTCTTC. Translation: CATSGTSGRDNEQFF.